This is a list of T cell receptor beta chains from one sample in a study of blood T cells in healthy people across ages. TCRdb re-called the 5' RACE reads through MiXCR, storing one row per CDR3 protein. The table records roughly 1,500,000 distinct CDR3 sequences, about 40% of them present only once. Sequencing input: blood. These TCRs come from a woman younger than 35 in good health. CDR3s leave out the opening cysteine and the closing phenylalanine or tryptophan. The size of a clone is reported for some rows only, either as once, few or many, or as a class for expanded clones.

J gene	clone size	V gene	CDR3 protein
TRBJ2-5	few	TRBV28	ASSPPRSDLKETQY
TRBJ2-1	NA	TRBV7-2	ASSPRSGARNEQF
TRBJ2-7	NA	TRBV20-1	SARDGWGSYEQY
TRBJ1-4	NA	TRBV27	ASSSRGTNEKLF
TRBJ1-6	once	TRBV12-3/TRBV12-4	ASSVKGLSPLH
TRBJ1-3	NA	TRBV5-8	ASSLEVWTGRNSGNTIY
TRBJ2-2	NA	TRBV29-1	SVELEVGPNTGELF
TRBJ2-7	few	TRBV9	ASSETEGFYEQY
TRBJ2-1	few	TRBV12-3/TRBV12-4	ASSSGLGVGYNEQF
TRBJ1-2	NA	TRBV28	ASLGGGPPLNYGYT
TRBJ2-7	NA	TRBV12-3/TRBV12-4	ASSALSGEQY
TRBJ2-5	NA	TRBV6-2/TRBV6-3	ASSLLGAGVETQY
TRBJ2-7	NA	TRBV2	ASASAGLAPYEQY
TRBJ2-3	NA	TRBV4-1	ASSQDSGRASDTQY
TRBJ2-1	NA	TRBV20-1	SARARTGGIYNEQF
TRBJ2-3	NA	TRBV4-1	ASSQDPVLTDTQY
TRBJ1-6	NA	TRBV12-3/TRBV12-4	ASSFLGLGNSPLH
TRBJ2-5	NA	TRBV6-1	ASSDWGSGETQY
TRBJ1-1	NA	TRBV20-1	SARDRRGGGTEAF
TRBJ2-5	NA	TRBV11-2	ASSLTDFRETQY
TRBJ2-1	NA	TRBV6-1	AGSSGLQNEQF
TRBJ2-6	few	TRBV6-2/TRBV6-3	ASSSQTGSPSGANVLT
TRBJ2-3	few	TRBV7-8	ASSLDQGTDTQY
TRBJ2-3	NA	TRBV7-9	ASSFSSGYSTDTQY
TRBJ2-5	NA	TRBV20-1	SARAGTGPSGTQY
TRBJ1-2	NA	TRBV15	ATSRLGGTPPGYT
TRBJ2-3	few	TRBV5-1	ASSLELQGKTTDTQY
TRBJ2-6	NA	TRBV7-6	ASSLVGGSGANVLT
TRBJ1-1	once	TRBV20-1	SPSGTGGGGTEAF
TRBJ1-2	NA	TRBV27	ASSFGMGFGNYGYT
TRBJ2-6	few	TRBV20-1	SATKSGANVLT
TRBJ2-1	NA	TRBV28	ASSFGGSAITKQF
NA	NA	TRBV9	ASSVTPNGGRETQY
TRBJ2-1	many	TRBV4-2	ASSQGTHSVSYNEQF
TRBJ2-1	NA	TRBV11-2	ASSPFSGYSYNEQF
TRBJ2-5	NA	TRBV5-1	ASSYRDLETQY
TRBJ2-1	NA	TRBV27	VSSSSGSINEQF
TRBJ2-1	NA	TRBV7-8	ASSSLVDEQF
TRBJ1-2	many	TRBV5-1	ASSLGQGTNYGYT
TRBJ2-2	NA	TRBV7-9	ASSPALGHNTGELF
TRBJ2-2	once	TRBV7-3	ASSPAGAGELF
TRBJ2-1	NA	TRBV6-5	ASRSRGQGSNEQF
TRBJ2-5	NA	TRBV20-1	SAPRDRGETQY
NA	few	TRBV7-9	ASIIRGYSYEQY
TRBJ2-1	once	TRBV20-1	SANRGPTYNEQF
TRBJ2-1	few	TRBV6-2/TRBV6-3	ASKAGAANQETQF
TRBJ2-7	NA	TRBV12-3/TRBV12-4	ASSLVAGKAFYEQY
TRBJ1-2	NA	TRBV3-1	ASSPGQFFNYGYT
TRBJ1-5	once	TRBV6-6	ASSIRGYQAQH
TRBJ1-2	NA	TRBV3-1	ASSQDRKYGYT
TRBJ1-2	NA	TRBV20-1	WWPGQGAYDGYT